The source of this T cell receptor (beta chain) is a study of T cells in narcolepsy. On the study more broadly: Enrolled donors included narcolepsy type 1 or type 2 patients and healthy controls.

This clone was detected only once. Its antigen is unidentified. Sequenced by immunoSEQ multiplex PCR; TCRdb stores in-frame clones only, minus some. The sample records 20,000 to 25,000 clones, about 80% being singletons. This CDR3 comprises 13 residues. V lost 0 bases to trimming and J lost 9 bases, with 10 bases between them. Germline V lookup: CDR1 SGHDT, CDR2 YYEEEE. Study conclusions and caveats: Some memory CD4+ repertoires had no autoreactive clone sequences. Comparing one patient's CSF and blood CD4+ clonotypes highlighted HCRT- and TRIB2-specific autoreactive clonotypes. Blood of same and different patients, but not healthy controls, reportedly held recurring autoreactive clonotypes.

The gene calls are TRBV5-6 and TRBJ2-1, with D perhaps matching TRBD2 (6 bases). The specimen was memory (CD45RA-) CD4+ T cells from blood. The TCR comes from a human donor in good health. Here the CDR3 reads CASSLARGFEQFF. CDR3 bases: TGTGCCAGCAGCTTGGCACGGGGGTTTGAGCAGTTCTTC.